Listed below are T cell receptor beta chains from one sample, sequenced in a study of PD-1 blockade in classical Hodgkin lymphoma. TCRdb's table, derived via immunoSEQ multiplex PCR, lists solely in-frame clones and lacks some. The sample gives about 40,000 clones, about 90% of which show up once; around 7.7% is in the top ten. Sequences were derived from peripheral blood mononuclear cells (PBMCs), sampled before the second cycle of nivolumab. These TCRs come from a human donor with classical Hodgkin lymphoma. The conserved cysteine and the conserved F or W are not part of the CDR3 here. Clone sizes are given selectively: once, few, many, or a class where the clone is expanded.

-,TRBV7-8,TRBJ2-5,ASSVLRDTQETQY
-,TRBV5-1,TRBJ2-3,ASSLAQREGTDTQY
-,TRBV4-2,TRBJ2-3,ASSQVLETDTQY
-,TRBV11-3,TRBJ1-1,ASSLGRGLVEAF
-,TRBV11-2,TRBJ2-1,ASSLGHEQF
few,TRBV2,TRBJ2-1,ASSEGRSSYNEQF
-,TRBV18,TRBJ2-7,ASSPEGSKQY
-,TRBV12-5,TRBJ2-1,ASVLGLAGGNEQF
-,TRBV7-9,TRBJ2-3,ASSLRPVWSDTQY
-,TRBV7-2,TRBJ1-5,ASSGGQGSVSPQH
-,TRBV25-1,TRBJ2-1,ASSEPGGAYNEQF
-,TRBV19,TRBJ2-3,ASSLEGTDTQY
-,TRBV28,TRBJ2-4,ASSLGANEAKNIQY
-,TRBV5-1,TRBJ1-2,ASSLRDRGGYGYT
-,TRBV11-2,TRBJ2-2,ASSLGQANTGELF
-,TRBV2,TRBJ1-4,ASSGFARPNEKLF
once,TRBV19,TRBJ1-5,ASSGQGASPQH
-,TRBV30,TRBJ2-1,AWTRLAGVKEQF
-,TRBV28,TRBJ2-1,ASSSTSEQF
-,TRBV5-1,TRBJ1-1,ASSPEMHTEAF
-,TRBV6-5,TRBJ2-7,ASSYADSYEQY
once,TRBV6-1,TRBJ2-7,ASSTTGTHSYEQY
-,TRBV19,TRBJ1-5,ASITSIGISNQPQH
-,TRBV28,TRBJ2-3,ASSYRGRGFDTQY
once,TRBV10-2,TRBJ2-3,AIRPLWEDGVDTQY
-,TRBV9,TRBJ2-5,ASSLRGRTETQY
-,TRBV11-3,TRBJ2-7,ASTSGAGGPLEQY
-,TRBV9,TRBJ2-1,ASRSPGSSYNEQF
once,TRBV19,TRBJ1-1,ASSIDRGPAEAF
-,TRBV11-2,TRBJ2-2,ASSFSGPGELF
once,TRBV19,TRBJ1-5,ASSNAGNNQPQH
-,TRBV11-2,TRBJ2-3,ARGEVGTDTQY
-,TRBV7-9,TRBJ2-2,ASSLDRGSFTGELF
-,TRBV11-2,TRBJ2-7,ASSSGQASVSEQY
-,TRBV7-6,TRBJ1-2,ASSLAGSEGGYT
-,TRBV6-5,TRBJ2-2,ASRNDRGWTGELF
-,TRBV27,TRBJ2-2,ASSLRAGELF
-,TRBV6-6,TRBJ1-2,ASTSGYPYGYT
-,TRBV5-1,TRBJ2-1,ASSLDVSGPSSYNEQF
-,TRBV5-1,TRBJ2-5,ASSLVGGKETQY
-,TRBV10-3,TRBJ2-1,AIRGPDSYNEQF
-,TRBV28,TRBJ1-5,ASRSGGSNQPQH
-,TRBV10-3,TRBJ2-6,AIRVSGSGANVLT
-,TRBV7-9,TRBJ2-2,ASSPTSASESNTGELF
-,TRBV2,TRBJ2-3,AREAGGTDTQY
-,TRBV6-6,TRBJ2-7,ASSYFKGTY
once,TRBV5-1,TRBJ2-2,ASSWTSGNTGELF
-,TRBV5-1,TRBJ2-2,ASSFRTDNTGELF
-,TRBV9,TRBJ2-1,ASSVDPGGFNNEQF
-,TRBV28,TRBJ1-5,ASSFQEGQVDYGNQPQH
-,TRBV25-1,TRBJ2-2,ASSEDRVTGELF
-,TRBV5-1,TRBJ2-6,ASSFSGQLGSGANVLT
-,TRBV14,TRBJ2-1,ASSQDSGTIYNEQF
-,TRBV2,TRBJ2-5,ASSNNEGLGHEETQY